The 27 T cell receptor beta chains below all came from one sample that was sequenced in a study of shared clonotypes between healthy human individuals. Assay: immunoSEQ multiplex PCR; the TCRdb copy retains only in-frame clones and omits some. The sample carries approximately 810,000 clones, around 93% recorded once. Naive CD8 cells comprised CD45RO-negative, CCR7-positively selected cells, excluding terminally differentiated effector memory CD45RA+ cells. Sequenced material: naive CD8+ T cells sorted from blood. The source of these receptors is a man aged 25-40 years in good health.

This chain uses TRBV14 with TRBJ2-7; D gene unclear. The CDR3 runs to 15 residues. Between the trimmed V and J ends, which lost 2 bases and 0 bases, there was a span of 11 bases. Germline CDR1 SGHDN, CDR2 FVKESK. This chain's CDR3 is CASSQLGSSSYEQYF. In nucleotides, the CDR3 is TGTGCCAGCAGCCAACTAGGGTCGAGCTCCTACGAGCAGTACTTC.

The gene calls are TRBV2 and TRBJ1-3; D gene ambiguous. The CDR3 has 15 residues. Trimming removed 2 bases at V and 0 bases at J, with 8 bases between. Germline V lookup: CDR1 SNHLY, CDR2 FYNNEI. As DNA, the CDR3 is TGTGCCAGCAGTGAATGGGCAATCTCTGGAAACACCATATATTTT. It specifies CASSEWAISGNTIYF. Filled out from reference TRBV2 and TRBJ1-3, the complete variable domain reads EPEVTQTPSHQVTQMGQEVILRCVPISNHLYFYWYRQILGQKVEFLVSFYNNEISEKSEIFDDQFSVERPDGSNFTLKIRSTKLEDSAMYFCASSEWAISGNTIYFGEGSWLTVV.

The CDR3 loop reads CAISESGRGADTQYF. The CDR3 DNA follows: TGTGCCATCAGTGAGTCGGGACGGGGGGCAGATACGCAGTATTTT. This chain uses TRBV10-3 with TRBJ2-3, with 7 bases fitting TRBD2. Trimming removed 0 bases from V and 4 bases from J; junction bases left unmatched: 4. This CDR3 region has 15 residues. The germline gives CDR1 ENHRY, CDR2 SYGVKD.

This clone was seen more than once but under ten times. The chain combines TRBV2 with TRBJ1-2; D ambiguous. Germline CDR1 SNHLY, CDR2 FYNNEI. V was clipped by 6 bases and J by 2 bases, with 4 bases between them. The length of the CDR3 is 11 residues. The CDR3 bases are TGTGCCAGCAGACCAAACTATGGCTACACCTTC. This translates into CASRPNYGYTF.

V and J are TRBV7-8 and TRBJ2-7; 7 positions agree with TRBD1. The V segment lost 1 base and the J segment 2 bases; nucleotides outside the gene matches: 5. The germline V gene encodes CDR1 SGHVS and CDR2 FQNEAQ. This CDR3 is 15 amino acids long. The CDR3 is CASSLGRQGPYEQYF. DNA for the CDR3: TGTGCCAGCAGCTTAGGGCGACAGGGACCCTACGAGCAGTACTTC. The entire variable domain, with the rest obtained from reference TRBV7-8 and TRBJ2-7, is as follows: GAGVSQSPRYKVAKRGQDVALRCDPISGHVSLFWYQQALGQGPEFLTYFQNEAQLDKSGLPSDRFFAERPEGSVSTLKIQRTQQEDSAVYLCASSLGRQGPYEQYFGPGTRLTVT.

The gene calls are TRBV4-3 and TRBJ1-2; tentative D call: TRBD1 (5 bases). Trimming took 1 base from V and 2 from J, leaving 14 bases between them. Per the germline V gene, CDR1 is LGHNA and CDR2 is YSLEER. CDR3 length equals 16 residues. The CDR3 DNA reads TGCGCCAGCAGCCAAGGGCCCACTGAGGGGAACTATGGCTACACCTTC. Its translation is CASSQGPTEGNYGYTF.

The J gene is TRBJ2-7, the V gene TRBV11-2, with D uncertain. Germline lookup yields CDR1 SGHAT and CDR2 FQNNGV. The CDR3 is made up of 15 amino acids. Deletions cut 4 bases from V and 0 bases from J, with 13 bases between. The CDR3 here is CASSSGMASSYEQYF. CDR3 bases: TGTGCCAGCAGCTCCGGAATGGCAAGCTCCTACGAGCAGTACTTC.

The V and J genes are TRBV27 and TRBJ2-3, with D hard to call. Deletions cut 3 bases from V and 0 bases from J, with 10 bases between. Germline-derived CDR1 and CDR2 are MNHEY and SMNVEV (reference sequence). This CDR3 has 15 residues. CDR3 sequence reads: CASSLWETSTDTQYF. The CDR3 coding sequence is TGTGCCAGCAGTTTGTGGGAAACAAGCACAGATACGCAGTATTTT.

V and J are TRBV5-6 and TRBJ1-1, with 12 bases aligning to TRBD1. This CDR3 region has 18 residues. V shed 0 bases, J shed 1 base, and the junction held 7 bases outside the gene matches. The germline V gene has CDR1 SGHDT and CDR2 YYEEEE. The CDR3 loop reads CASSLERGTGGRNTEAFF. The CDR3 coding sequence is TGTGCCAGCAGCTTGGAAAGGGGGACAGGGGGCAGGAACACTGAAGCTTTCTTT.

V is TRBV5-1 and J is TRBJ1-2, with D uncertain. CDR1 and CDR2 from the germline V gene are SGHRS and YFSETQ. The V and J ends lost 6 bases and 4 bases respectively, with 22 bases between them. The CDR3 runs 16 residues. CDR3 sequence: CASTEFPSRGVYGYTF. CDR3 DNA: TGCGCCAGCACCGAATTTCCGAGCCGGGGAGTCTATGGCTACACCTTC.

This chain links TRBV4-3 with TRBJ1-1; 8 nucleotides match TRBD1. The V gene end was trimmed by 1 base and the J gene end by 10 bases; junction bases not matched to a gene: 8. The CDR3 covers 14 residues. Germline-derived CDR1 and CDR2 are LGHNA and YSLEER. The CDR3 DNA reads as TGCGCCAGCAGCCAAGCCGTTACAGGGGGACGAGCTTTCTTT. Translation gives CASSQAVTGGRAFF.

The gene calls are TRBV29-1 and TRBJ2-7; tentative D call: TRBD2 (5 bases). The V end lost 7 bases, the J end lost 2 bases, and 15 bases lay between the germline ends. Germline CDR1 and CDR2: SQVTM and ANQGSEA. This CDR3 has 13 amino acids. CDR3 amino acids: CSAVRASTYEQYF. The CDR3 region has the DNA TGCAGCGCGGTGCGGGCGTCGACCTACGAGCAGTACTTC.

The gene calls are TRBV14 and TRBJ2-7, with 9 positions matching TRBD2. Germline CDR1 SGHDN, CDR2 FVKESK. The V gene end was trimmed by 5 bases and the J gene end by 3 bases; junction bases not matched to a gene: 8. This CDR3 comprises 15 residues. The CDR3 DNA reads TGTGCCAGCAGCGGAGCGGGGGGAAAGTACTACGAGCAGTACTTC. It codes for CASSGAGGKYYEQYF.

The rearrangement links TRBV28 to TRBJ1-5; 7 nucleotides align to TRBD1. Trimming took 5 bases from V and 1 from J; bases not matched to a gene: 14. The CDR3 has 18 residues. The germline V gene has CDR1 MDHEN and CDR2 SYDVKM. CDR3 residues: CASSIRQGRIPSNQPQHF. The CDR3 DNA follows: TGTGCCAGCAGTATACGACAGGGCCGAATACCCAGCAATCAGCCCCAGCATTTT. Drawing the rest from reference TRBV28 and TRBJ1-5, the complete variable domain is DVKVTQSSRYLVKRTGEKVFLECVQDMDHENMFWYRQDPGLGLRLIYFSYDVKMKEKGDIPEGYSVSREKKERFSLILESASTNQTSMYLCASSIRQGRIPSNQPQHFGDGTRLSIL.

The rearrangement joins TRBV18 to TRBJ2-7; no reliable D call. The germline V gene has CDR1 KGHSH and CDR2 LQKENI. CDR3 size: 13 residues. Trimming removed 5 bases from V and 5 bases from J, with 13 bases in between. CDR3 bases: TGTGCCAGCTCAGCCCCCTTATCAGACGAGCAGTACTTC. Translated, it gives CASSAPLSDEQYF. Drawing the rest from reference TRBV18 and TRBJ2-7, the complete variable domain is NAGVMQNPRHLVRRRGQEARLRCSPMKGHSHVYWYRQLPEEGLKFMVYLQKENIIDESGMPKERFSAEFPKEGPSILRIQQVVRGDSAAYFCASSAPLSDEQYFGPGTRLTVT.

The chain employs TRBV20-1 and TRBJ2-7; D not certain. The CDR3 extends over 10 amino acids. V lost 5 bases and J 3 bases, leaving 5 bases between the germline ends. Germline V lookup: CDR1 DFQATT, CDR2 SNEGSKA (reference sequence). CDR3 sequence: CSAARYEQYF. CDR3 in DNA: TGCAGTGCTGCCCGCTACGAGCAGTACTTC.

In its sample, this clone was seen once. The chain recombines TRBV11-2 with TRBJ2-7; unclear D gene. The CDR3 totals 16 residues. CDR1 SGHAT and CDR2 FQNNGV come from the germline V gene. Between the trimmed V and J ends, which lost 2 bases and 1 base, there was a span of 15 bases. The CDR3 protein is CASSLTGGVQSYEQYF. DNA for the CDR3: TGTGCCAGCAGCTTAACTGGCGGCGTCCAATCCTACGAGCAGTACTTC. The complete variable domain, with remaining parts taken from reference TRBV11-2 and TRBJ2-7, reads EAGVAQSPRYKIIEKRQSVAFWCNPISGHATLYWYQQILGQGPKLLIQFQNNGVVDDSQLPKDRFSAERLKGVDSTLKIQPAKLEDSAVYLCASSLTGGVQSYEQYFGPGTRLTVT.

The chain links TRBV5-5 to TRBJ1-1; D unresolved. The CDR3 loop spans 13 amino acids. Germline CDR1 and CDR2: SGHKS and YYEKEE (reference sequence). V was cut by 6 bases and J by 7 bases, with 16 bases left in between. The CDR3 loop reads CASTIAGYGEAFF. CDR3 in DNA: TGTGCCAGCACCATTGCGGGATATGGTGAAGCTTTCTTT.

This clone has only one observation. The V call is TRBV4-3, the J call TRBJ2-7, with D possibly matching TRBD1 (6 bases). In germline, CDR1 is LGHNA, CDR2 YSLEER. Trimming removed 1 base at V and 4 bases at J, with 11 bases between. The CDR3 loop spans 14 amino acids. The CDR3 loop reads CASSQGRGRYEQYF. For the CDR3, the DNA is TGCGCCAGCAGCCAAGGCAGGGGTAGATACGAGCAGTACTTC.

As DNA, the CDR3 is TGTGCCATTCTCCTCAGCGCTTTTAACTATGGCTACACCTTC. Protein product: CAILLSAFNYGYTF. The J gene is TRBJ1-2, the V gene TRBV2; D is unclear. Trimming took off 10 bases at V and 1 base at J, with 16 bases between the two ends. CDR1 and CDR2 (germline): SNHLY, FYNNEI. The CDR3 spans 14 residues.

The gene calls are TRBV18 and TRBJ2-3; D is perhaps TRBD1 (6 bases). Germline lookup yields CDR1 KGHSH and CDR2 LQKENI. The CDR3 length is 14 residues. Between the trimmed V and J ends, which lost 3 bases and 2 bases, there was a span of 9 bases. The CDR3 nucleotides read TGTGCCAGCTCACCGGACAGTCACACAGATACGCAGTATTTT. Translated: CASSPDSHTDTQYF.

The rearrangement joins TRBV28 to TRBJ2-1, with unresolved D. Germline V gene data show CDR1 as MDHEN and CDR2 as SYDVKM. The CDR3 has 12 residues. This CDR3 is CATGPSYNEQFF. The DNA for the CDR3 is TGTGCGACCGGACCCTCCTACAATGAGCAGTTCTTC.

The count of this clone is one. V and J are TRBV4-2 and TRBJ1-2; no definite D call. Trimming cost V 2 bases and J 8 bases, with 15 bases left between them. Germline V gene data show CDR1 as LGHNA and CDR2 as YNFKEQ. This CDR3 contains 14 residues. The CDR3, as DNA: TGTGCCAGCAGCCAACCTGGAGCCCCTGACGGCTACACCTTC. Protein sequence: CASSQPGAPDGYTF.

The CDR3 region is CASSWTEQSSYEQYF. For the CDR3, the DNA is TGTGCCAGCAGCTGGACAGAGCAGAGCTCCTACGAGCAGTACTTC. The chain is built from TRBV7-9 and TRBJ2-7; possibly TRBD1 for D (6 bases). From germline, CDR1 is SEHNR and CDR2 FQNEAQ (reference sequence). This CDR3 contains 15 residues. The V end lost 4 bases, the J end lost 0 bases, and 13 bases lay between the germline ends.

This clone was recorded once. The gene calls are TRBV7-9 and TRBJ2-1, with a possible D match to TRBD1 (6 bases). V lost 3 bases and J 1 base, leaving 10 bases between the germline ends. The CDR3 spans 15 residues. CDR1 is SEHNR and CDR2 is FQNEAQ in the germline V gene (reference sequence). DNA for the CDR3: TGTGCCAGCAGCTTTCTACAGGGTTCCTACAATGAGCAGTTCTTC. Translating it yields CASSFLQGSYNEQFF. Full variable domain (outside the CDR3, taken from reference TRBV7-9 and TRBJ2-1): DTGVSQNPRHKITKRGQNVTFRCDPISEHNRLYWYRQTLGQGPEFLTYFQNEAQLEKSRLLSDRFSAERPKGSFSTLEIQRTEQGDSAMYLCASSFLQGSYNEQFFGPGTRLTVL.

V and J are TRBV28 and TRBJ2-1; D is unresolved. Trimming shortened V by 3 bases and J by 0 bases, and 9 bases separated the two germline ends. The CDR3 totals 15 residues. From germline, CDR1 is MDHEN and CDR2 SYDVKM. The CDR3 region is CASSLDASSYNEQFF. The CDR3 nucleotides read TGTGCCAGCAGTTTGGACGCGAGCTCCTACAATGAGCAGTTCTTC.

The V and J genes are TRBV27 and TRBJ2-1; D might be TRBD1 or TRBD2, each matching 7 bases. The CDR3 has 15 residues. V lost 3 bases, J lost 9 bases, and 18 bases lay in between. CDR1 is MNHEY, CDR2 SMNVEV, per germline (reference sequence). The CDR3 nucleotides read TGTGCCAGCAGTTTCTCAGGGGGGAGGGCCGTTGAGCAGTTCTTC. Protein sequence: CASSFSGGRAVEQFF.